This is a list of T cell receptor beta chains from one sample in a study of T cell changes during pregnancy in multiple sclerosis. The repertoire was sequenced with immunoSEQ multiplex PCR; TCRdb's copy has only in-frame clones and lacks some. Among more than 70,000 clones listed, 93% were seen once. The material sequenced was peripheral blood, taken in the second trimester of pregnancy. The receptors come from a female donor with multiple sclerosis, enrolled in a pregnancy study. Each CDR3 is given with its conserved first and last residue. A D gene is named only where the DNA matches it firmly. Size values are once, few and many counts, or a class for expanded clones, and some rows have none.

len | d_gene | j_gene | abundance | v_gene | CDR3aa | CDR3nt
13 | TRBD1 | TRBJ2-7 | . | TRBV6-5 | CASGRDSAYEQYF | TGTGCCAGCGGCCGGGACAGCGCCTACGAGCAGTACTTC
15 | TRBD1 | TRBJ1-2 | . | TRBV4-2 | CASSQASGQGDGYTF | TGTGCCAGCAGCCAAGCCTCAGGACAGGGTGATGGCTACACCTTC
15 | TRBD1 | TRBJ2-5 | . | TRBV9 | CASSDRDRPQETQYF | TGTGCCAGCAGCGACCGGGACAGACCGCAAGAGACCCAGTACTTC
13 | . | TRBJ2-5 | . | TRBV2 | CASSTGSEETQYF | TGTGCCAGCAGCACCGGGTCTGAAGAGACCCAGTACTTC
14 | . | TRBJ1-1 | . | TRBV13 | CASSYRTDNTEAFF | TGTGCCAGCAGCTATCGGACAGATAACACTGAAGCTTTCTTT
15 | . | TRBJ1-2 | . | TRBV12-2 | CASRKADRTNYGYTF | TGTGCAAGTCGCAAAGCCGACAGGACGAACTATGGCTACACCTTC
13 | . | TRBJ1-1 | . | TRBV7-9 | CASSPAPNTEAFF | TGTGCCAGCAGTCCCGCGCCGAACACTGAAGCTTTCTTT
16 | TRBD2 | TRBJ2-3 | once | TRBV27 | CASSLLLAGGQDTQYF | TGTGCCAGCAGTTTATTACTTGCGGGGGGGCAAGATACGCAGTATTTT
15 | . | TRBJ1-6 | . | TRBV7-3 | CASSLYSSYNSPLHF | TGTGCCAGCAGCTTATACAGCTCCTATAATTCACCCCTCCACTTT
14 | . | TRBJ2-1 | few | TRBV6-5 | CASSYSTGYNEQFF | TGTGCCAGCAGTTACTCGACAGGATACAATGAGCAGTTCTTC
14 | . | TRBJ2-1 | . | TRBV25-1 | CASSRQGSYNEQFF | TGTGCCAGCAGTAGGCAGGGCTCCTACAATGAGCAGTTCTTC
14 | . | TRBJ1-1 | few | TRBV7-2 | CASSLAGVLTEAFF | TGTGCCAGCAGCTTAGCAGGAGTCCTCACTGAAGCTTTCTTT
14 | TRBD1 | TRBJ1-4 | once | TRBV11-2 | CASSLQGTNEKLFF | TGTGCCAGCAGCCTACAGGGGACTAATGAAAAACTGTTTTTT
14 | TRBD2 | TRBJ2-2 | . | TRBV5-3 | CARSLRGGTGELFF | TGTGCCAGAAGCTTGCGGGGGGGCACCGGGGAGCTGTTTTTT
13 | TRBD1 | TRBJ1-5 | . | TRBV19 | CASSEDRDKAQHF | TGTGCCAGTAGCGAAGACAGGGATAAAGCCCAGCATTTT
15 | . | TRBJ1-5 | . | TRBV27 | CASRQTFLSNQPQHF | TGTGCCAGCAGACAGACATTCTTGAGCAATCAGCCCCAGCATTTT
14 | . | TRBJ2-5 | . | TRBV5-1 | CASSRGTAEETQYF | TGCGCCAGCAGCCGCGGGACCGCTGAAGAGACCCAGTACTTC
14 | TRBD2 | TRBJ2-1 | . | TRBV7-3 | CASSPGLIFNEQFF | TGTGCCAGCAGCCCGGGACTAATTTTCAATGAGCAGTTCTTC
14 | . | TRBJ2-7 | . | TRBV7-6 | CASSSESPGQSQYF | TGTGCCAGCAGCTCAGAAAGCCCAGGACAGTCGCAGTACTTC
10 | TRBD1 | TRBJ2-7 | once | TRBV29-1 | CSVIRDRGDF | TGCAGCGTGATCCGGGACAGGGGAGACTTC
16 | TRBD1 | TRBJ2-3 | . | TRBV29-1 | CSVVGVLDREADTQYF | TGCAGCGTTGTAGGGGTCCTGGACAGGGAGGCAGATACGCAGTATTTT
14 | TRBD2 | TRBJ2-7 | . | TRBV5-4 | CASTLAGGAYEQYF | TGTGCCAGCACGCTAGCGGGGGGGGCCTACGAGCAGTACTTC
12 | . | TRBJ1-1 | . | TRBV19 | CASSIPLFEAFF | TGTGCCAGTAGTATCCCTCTTTTTGAAGCTTTCTTT
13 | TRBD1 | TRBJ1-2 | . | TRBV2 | CASRAGTGYGYTF | TGTGCCAGCAGAGCCGGGACAGGCTATGGCTACACCTTC
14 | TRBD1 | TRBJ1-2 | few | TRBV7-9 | CASSPTGTNYGYTF | TGTGCCAGCAGCCCGACAGGGACTAACTATGGCTACACCTTC
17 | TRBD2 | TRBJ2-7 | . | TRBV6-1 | CASSEPRLAGFPYEQYF | TGTGCCAGCAGTGAACCAAGACTAGCGGGTTTTCCCTACGAGCAGTACTTC
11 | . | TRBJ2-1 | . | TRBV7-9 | CASSPDYEQFF | TGTGCCAGCAGCCCTGACTATGAGCAGTTCTTC
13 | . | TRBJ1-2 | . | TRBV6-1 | CASSEHGLDGYTF | TGTGCCAGCAGTGAACACGGGTTGGATGGCTACACCTTC
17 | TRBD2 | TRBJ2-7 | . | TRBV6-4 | CASHSSGAAGGSYEQYF | TGTGCCAGCCATTCCTCTGGGGCAGCGGGGGGGTCCTACGAGCAGTACTTC
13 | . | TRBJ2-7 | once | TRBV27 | CASSFGVAYEQYF | TGTGCCAGCAGCTTCGGGGTCGCCTACGAGCAGTACTTC
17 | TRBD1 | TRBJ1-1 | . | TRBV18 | CASSPLGTGSSGTEAFF | TGTGCCAGCTCACCGCTCGGGACAGGGTCGTCAGGCACTGAAGCTTTCTTT
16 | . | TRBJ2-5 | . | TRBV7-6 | CASSLQQGRYQETQYF | TGTGCCAGCAGCTTGCAACAGGGGAGGTACCAAGAGACCCAGTACTTC
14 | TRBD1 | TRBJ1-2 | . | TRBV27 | CASSSDRGENGYTF | TGTGCCAGCAGCTCAGACAGGGGAGAGAATGGCTACACCTTC
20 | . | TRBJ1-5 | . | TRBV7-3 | CASSPTPRPRGRLPHQPQHF | TGTGCCAGCAGCCCAACACCTCGGCCTCGGGGAAGACTTCCGCATCAGCCCCAGCATTTT
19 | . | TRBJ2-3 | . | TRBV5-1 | CASSRGGGQGFHWADTQYF | TGCGCCAGCAGCCGCGGGGGAGGGCAGGGGTTCCATTGGGCAGATACGCAGTATTTT
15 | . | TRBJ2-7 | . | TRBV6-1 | CASSDGGKSSYEQYF | TGTGCCAGCAGTGACGGGGGTAAAAGCTCCTACGAGCAGTACTTC